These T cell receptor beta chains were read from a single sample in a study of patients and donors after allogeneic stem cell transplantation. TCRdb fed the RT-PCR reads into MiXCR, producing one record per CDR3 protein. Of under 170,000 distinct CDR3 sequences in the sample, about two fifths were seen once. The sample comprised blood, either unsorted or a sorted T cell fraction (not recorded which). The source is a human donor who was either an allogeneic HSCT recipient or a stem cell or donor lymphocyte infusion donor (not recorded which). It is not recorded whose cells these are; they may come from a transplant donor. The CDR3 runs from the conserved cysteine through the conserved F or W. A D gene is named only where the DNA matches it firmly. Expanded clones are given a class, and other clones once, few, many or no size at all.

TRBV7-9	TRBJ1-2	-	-	TGTGCCAGCAGCTTACCACATACTTATGGCTACACCTTC	CASSLPHTYGYTF
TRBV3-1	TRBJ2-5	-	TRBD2	TGTGCCAGCAGCCAAGATTTGAGCAGGACTAGCCCTCCCGGACGAGAGACCCAGTACTTC	CASSQDLSRTSPPGRETQYF
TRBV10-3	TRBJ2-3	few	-	TGTGCCATCAGGGCCCGAGGCCCTAGCACAGATACGCAGTATTTT	CAIRARGPSTDTQYF
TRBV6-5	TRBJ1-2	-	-	TGTGCCAGCAGTTACCCCTCGGCGTCGGGGCCCTTCATCTATGGCTACACCTTC	CASSYPSASGPFIYGYTF
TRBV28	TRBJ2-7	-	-	TGTGCCAGCACCTCGTTAGGCTCCTACGAGCAGTACTTC	CASTSLGSYEQYF
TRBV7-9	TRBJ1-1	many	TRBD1	TGTGCCAGCAGCTTAGGGGACAGGGTTGGAGCTTTCTTT	CASSLGDRVGAFF
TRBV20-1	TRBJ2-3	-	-	TGCAGTGCCCGACTGGCGGGAGATACGCAGTATTTT	CSARLAGDTQYF
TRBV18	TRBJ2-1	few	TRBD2	TGTGCCAGCTCGCTGCTGACTAGCGTAGGGAATGAGCAGTTCTTC	CASSLLTSVGNEQFF
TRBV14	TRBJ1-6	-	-	TGTGCCAGCAGCTTGAGTATGGGCGATTCACCCCTCCACTTT	CASSLSMGDSPLHF
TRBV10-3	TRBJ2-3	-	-	TGTGCCATCAGTGTCGGTGGGGGAGCTCTGTCAGATACGCAGTATTTT	CAISVGGGALSDTQYF
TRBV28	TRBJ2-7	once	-	TGTGCCAGCAGTTTTGGGGCAGCCTACGAGCAGTACTTC	CASSFGAAYEQYF
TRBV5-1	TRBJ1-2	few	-	TGCGCCAGCAGCTTCCGAGGAGAGAGGGATGGCTACACCTTC	CASSFRGERDGYTF
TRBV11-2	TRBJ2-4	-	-	TGTGCCAGCAGCTTAGGAGTAGGGGGGATAGCCAAAAACATTCAGTACTTC	CASSLGVGGIAKNIQYF
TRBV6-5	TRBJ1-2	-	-	TGTGCCAGCAGTTACTCATGGACAGCAATCTATGGCTACACCTTC	CASSYSWTAIYGYTF
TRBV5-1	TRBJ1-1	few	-	TGCGCCAGCAGCTTGGCGACCGCGAACACTGAAGCTTTCTTT	CASSLATANTEAFF
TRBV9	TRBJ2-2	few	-	TGTGCCAGCAGCCCCCGTGGGGGCTTGGGCACCGGGGAGCTGTTTTTT	CASSPRGGLGTGELFF
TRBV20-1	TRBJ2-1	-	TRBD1	TGCAGTGCCGGGGACAGTTCCCTCAAGGATGAGCAGTTCTTC	CSAGDSSLKDEQFF
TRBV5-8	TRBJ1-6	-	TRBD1	TGTGCCAGCAGTTGGGACAGGGTTAATTCACCCCTCCACTTT	CASSWDRVNSPLHF
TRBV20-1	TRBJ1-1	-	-	TGCAGTGCTGCTACAGGGAACACTGAAGCTTTCTTT	CSAATGNTEAFF
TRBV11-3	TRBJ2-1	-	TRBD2	TGTGCCAGCAGCCGCCGCCCGGGACTAGCGCCCACTAATGAGCAGTTCTTC	CASSRRPGLAPTNEQFF
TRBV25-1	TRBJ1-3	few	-	TGTGCCAGCAGTGAAGGCGGCAATATCGGAGGAAACACCATATATTTT	CASSEGGNIGGNTIYF
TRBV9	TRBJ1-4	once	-	TGTGCCAGCAGCGCGGGGGCAGGGAGAAATGAAAAACTGTTTTTT	CASSAGAGRNEKLFF
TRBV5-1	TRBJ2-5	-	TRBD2	TGCGCCAGCAGCCCCAGGGTGAGACTAGCTAGAGGAGAGACCCAGTACTTC	CASSPRVRLARGETQYF
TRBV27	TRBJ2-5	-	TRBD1	TGTGCCAGCAGTTTCCCGGGACAGGGGGCGACCCAGTACTTC	CASSFPGQGATQYF
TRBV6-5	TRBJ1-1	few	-	TGTGCCAGCAGAAACGGGTACGGAAACACTGAAGCTTTCTTT	CASRNGYGNTEAFF
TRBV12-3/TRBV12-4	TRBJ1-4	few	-	TGTGCCAGCAGTCCCTCTTTGGCGATCGAAGAAAAACTGTTTTTT	CASSPSLAIEEKLFF
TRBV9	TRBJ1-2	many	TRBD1	TGTGCCAGCAGCGTAGAGGGGGCAGGGTTTAACTATGGCTACACCTTC	CASSVEGAGFNYGYTF
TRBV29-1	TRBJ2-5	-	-	TGCAGCGGAACACGGGCCATGGGGGAGACCCAGTACTTC	CSGTRAMGETQYF
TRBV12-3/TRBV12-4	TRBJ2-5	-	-	TGTGCCAGCAGTTTCAACCAGGAGACCCAGTACTTC	CASSFNQETQYF
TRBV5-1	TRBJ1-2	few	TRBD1	TGCGCCAGCAGCCAGGGGACAGCTAATGGCTACACCTTC	CASSQGTANGYTF
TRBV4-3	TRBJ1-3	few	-	TGCGCCAGCAGCGCTGGGAGTGGAAACACCATATATTTT	CASSAGSGNTIYF
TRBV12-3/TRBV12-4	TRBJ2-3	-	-	TGTGCCAGCAGTTTAGAACTAGTTGAAAGTACAGATACGCAGTATTTT	CASSLELVESTDTQYF
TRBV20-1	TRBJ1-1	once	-	TGCAGTTCGTGGGGGAACACTGAAGCTTTCTTT	CSSWGNTEAFF
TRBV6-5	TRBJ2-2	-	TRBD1	TGTGCCAGCAGTTACTCGACGACAGGGACCGGGGAGCTGTTTTTT	CASSYSTTGTGELFF
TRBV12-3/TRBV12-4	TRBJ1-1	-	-	TGTGCCAGCAGTGGTCGAGTGAACACTGAAGCTTTCTTT	CASSGRVNTEAFF
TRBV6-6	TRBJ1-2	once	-	TGTGCCAGCAGTTACTCTATCCCCGGGGAATATGGCTACACCTTC	CASSYSIPGEYGYTF
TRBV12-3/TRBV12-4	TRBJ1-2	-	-	TGTGCCAGCAGTTTGGGGCAGGTGGGCGGCTACACCTTC	CASSLGQVGGYTF
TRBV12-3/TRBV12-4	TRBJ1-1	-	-	TGTGCCAGCAGTATCTCACAGGCAAGCACTGAAGCTTTCTTT	CASSISQASTEAFF
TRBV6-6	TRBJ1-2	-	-	TGTGCCAGCAGTTCACGGGGCCTCAGGGAAGTGGGAGGCTACACCTTC	CASSSRGLREVGGYTF
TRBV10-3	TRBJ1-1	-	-	TGTGCCATCAGTGAAAGGCAGGGGAACACTGAAGCTTTCTTT	CAISERQGNTEAFF